The source of this T cell receptor (beta chain) is a study of blood T cell repertoires in COVID-19. Produced via immunoSEQ multiplex PCR; TCRdb's table is partial and in-frame only. Among around 200,000 clones listed, about four fifths were seen once. CDR1 and CDR2 (germline): MDHEN, SYDVKM. This CDR3 spans 19 amino acids. The V and J ends lost 6 bases and 0 bases respectively, with 23 bases between them. Sequenced material: peripheral blood. This sequence joins TRBV28 and TRBJ2-2, with D possibly matching TRBD2 (6 bases). This TCR derives from a woman aged 50 to 65 with acute or convalescent COVID-19. The CDR3 is CASSYGLFRLYANTGELFF. DNA of the CDR3: TGTGCCAGCAGCTACGGACTATTTCGGCTCTACGCGAACACCGGGGAGCTGTTTTTT.